The TCR beta chain described here comes from a study of cytomegalovirus exposure and HLA in healthy donors. Across the study: T cells numbering about 200 million yielded some 110 million unique TCR beta sequences in an earlier analysis. The Caucasian-associated ancestry cluster contained roughly four fifths of the approximately 400 genotyped donors. The study's findings and limits: Most TCR sequences proved rare, with some public TCRs found in many donors.

The study ran its PCR with 60 Vbeta and 13 Jbeta primers. Profiled with immunoSEQ multiplex PCR; TCRdb holds only in-frame clones, not every one. The table records 130,000 to 150,000 clones, about two thirds of them present only once. The V and J ends lost 3 bases and 8 bases respectively, with 13 bases between them. The CDR3 length is 13 residues. The germline V gene encodes CDR1 LGHNA and CDR2 YSLEER. About this clone itself: Its antigen remains unidentified.

Samples came from healthy bone marrow donors. The sequence derives from a woman aged 18-35 years in good health and CMV-seronegative. J is TRBJ1-1 and V is TRBV4-3, with D unresolved. The material sequenced was PBMCs. CDR3 amino acids: CASSQGVPSEAFF. The CDR3, as DNA: TGCGCCAGCAGCCAGGGCGTCCCTTCAGAAGCTTTCTTT.